This T cell receptor (beta chain) was retrieved from a study of vaccination effects on CD4 cells after COVID-19. Before any sequencing was done, the ViraFEST assay used viral peptide pools to expand antigen-specific CD4+ T cells. Cultured cells yielded isolated CD4+ T cells after around 9 days. Nucleocapsid antibodies were negative in the vaccine recipients, who had never had SARS-CoV-2 infection. Cultures received IL-2 medium that replaced half the medium on days 3 and 7. The table came from immunoSEQ multiplex PCR; TCRdb's copy has only in-frame clones and leaves some out. The data hold roughly 53,000 clones, with roughly three quarters observed a single time. CDR1 is LNHDA, CDR2 SQIVND, per germline (reference sequence). Deletions cut 4 bases from V and 0 bases from J, with 13 bases between. CDR3 length: 16 residues. With regard to this clone: Its specificity is unknown.

The chain couples TRBV19 to TRBJ1-5, with unresolved D. The receptor was derived from a human donor who received a COVID-19 vaccine. The starting material was CD4+ T cells from PBMCs cultured with HCoV-OC43 spike peptides, obtained before COVID-19 vaccination. The subset here: HCoV-OC43 spike overlapping peptide pool stimulation. The CDR3 region has the DNA TGTGCCAGTAGTAAGGACCCCGGCGATAGCAATCAGCCCCAGCATTTT. It yields the protein CASSKDPGDSNQPQHF.